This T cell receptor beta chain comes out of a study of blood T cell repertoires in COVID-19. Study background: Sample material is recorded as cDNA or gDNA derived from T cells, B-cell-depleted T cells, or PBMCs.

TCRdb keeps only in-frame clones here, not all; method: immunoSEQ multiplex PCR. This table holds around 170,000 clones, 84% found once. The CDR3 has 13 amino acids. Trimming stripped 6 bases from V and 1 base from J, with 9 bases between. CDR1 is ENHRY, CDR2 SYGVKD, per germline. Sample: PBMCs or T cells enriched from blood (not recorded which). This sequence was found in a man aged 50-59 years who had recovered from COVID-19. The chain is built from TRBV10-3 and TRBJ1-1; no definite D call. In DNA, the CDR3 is TGTGCCATCAGCGACTCTTCGAACACTGAAGCTTTCTTT. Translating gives CAISDSSNTEAFF.